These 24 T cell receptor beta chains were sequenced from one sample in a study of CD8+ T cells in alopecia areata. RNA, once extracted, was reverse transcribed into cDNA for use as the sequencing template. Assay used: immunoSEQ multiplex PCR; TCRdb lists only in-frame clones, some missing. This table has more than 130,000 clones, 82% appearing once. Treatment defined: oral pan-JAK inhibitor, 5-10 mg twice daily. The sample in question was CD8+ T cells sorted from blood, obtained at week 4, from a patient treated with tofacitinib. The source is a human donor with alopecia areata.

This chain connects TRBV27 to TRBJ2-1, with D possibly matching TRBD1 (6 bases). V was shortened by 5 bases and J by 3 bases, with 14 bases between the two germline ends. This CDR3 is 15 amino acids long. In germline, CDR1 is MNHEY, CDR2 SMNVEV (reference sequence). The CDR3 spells CASSIRTDGYNEQFF. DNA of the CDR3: TGTGCCAGCAGTATCAGGACAGACGGCTACAATGAGCAGTTCTTC.

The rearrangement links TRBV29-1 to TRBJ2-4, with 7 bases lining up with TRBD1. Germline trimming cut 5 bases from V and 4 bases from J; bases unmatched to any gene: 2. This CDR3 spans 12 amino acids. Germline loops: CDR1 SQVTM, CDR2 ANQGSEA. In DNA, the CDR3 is TGCAGCGTTCCGACAGGGAAAAACATTCAGTACTTC. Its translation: CSVPTGKNIQYF. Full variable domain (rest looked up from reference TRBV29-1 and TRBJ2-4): SAVISQKPSRDICQRGTSLTIQCQVDSQVTMMFWYRQQPGQSLTLIATANQGSEATYESGFVIDKFPISRPNLTFSTLTVSNMSPEDSSIYLCSVPTGKNIQYFGAGTRLSVL.

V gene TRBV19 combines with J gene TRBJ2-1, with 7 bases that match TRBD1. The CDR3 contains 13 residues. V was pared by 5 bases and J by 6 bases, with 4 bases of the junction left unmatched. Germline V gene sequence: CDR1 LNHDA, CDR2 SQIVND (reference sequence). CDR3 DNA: TGTGCCAGTAGTTTCGGGACAGCCAATGAGCAGTTCTTC. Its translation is CASSFGTANEQFF. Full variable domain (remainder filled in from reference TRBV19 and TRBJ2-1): DGGITQSPKYLFRKEGQNVTLSCEQNLNHDAMYWYRQDPGQGLRLIYYSQIVNDFQKGDIAEGYSVSREKKESFPLTVTSAQKNPTAFYLCASSFGTANEQFFGPGTRLTVL.

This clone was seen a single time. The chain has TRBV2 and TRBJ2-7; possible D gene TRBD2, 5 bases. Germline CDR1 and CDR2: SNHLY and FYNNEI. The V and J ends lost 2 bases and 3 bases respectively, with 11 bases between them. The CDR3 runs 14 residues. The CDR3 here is CASSETSPDYEQYF. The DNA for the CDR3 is TGTGCCAGCAGTGAAACTAGTCCCGACTACGAGCAGTACTTC.

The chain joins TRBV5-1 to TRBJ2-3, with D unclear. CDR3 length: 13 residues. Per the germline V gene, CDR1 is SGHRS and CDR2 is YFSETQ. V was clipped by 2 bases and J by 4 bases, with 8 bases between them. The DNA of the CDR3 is TGCGCCAGCAGCTTAGATGAAGCAGATACGCAGTATTTT. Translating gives CASSLDEADTQYF.

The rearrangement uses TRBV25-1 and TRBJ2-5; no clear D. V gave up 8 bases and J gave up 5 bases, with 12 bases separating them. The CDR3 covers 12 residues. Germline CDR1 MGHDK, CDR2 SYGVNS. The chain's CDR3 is CASLSDGETQYF. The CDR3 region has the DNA TGTGCCAGCTTAAGCGATGGGGAGACCCAGTACTTC.

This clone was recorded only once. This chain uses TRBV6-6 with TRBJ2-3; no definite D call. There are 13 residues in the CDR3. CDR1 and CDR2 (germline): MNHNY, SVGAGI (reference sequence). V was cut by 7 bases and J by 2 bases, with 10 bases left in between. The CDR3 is CASTRGATDTQYF. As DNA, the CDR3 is TGTGCCAGCACGCGTGGTGCCACAGATACGCAGTATTTT.

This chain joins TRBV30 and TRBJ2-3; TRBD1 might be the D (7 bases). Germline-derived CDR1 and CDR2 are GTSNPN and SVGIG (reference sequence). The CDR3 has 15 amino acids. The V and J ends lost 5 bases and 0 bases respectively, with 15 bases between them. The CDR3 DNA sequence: TGTGCCTGGGACCAGGGGGGCTCGAGCACAGATACGCAGTATTTT. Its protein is CAWDQGGSSTDTQYF. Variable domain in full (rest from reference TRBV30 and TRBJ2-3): SQTIHQWPATLVQPVGSPLSLECTVEGTSNPNLYWYRQAAGRGLQLLFYSVGIGQISSEVPQNLSASRPQDRQFILSSKKLLLSDSGFYLCAWDQGGSSTDTQYFGPGTRLTVL.

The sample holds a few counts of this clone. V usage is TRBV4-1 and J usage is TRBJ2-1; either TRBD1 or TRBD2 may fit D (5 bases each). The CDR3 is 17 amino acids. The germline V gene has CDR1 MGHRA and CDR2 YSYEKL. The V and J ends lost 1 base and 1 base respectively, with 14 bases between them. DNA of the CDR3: TGCGCCAGCAGCCAAGGCGAGACAGACTATTCCTACAATGAGCAGTTCTTC. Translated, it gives CASSQGETDYSYNEQFF.

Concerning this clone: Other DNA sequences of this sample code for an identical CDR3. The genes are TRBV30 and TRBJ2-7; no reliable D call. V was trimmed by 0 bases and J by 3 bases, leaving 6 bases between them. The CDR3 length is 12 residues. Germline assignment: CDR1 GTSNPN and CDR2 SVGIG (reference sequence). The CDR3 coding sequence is TGTGCCTGGAGTGTAGGAAGCTACGAGCAGTACTTC. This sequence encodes CAWSVGSYEQYF.

CDR3 DNA: TGTGCCACCAGCTCCCACAGGGGCCCGAACACTGAAGCTTTCTTT. Translated, it gives CATSSHRGPNTEAFF. This chain connects TRBV15 to TRBJ1-1; 7 nucleotides align to TRBD1. Per the germline V gene, CDR1 is LNHNV and CDR2 is YYDKDF (reference sequence). The CDR3 contains 15 residues. J lost 1 base, V lost 5 bases, and 7 bases had no gene match.

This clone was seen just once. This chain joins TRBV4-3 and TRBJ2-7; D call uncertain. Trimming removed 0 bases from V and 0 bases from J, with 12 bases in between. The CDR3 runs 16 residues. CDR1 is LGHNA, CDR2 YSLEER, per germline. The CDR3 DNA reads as TGCGCCAGCAGCCAAGATCTTAGGACGGTCTCCTACGAGCAGTACTTC. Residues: CASSQDLRTVSYEQYF.

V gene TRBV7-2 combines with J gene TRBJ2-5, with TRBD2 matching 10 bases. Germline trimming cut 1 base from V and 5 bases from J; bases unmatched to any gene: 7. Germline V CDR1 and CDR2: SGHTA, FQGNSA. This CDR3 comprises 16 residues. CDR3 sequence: CASSLEAGGLLETQYF. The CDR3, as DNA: TGTGCCAGCAGCTTAGAAGCGGGGGGGCTGCTGGAGACCCAGTACTTC.

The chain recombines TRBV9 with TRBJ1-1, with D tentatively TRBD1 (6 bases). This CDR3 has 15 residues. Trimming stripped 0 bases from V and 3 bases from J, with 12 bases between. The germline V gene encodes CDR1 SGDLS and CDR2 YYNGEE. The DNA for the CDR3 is TGTGCCAGCAGCGTAGGCACAGGGAGAGACACTGAAGCTTTCTTT. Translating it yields CASSVGTGRDTEAFF.

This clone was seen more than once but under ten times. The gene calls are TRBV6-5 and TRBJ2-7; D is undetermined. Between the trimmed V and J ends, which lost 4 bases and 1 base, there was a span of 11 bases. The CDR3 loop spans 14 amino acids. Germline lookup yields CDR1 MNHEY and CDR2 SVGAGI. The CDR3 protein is CASSSSGRSYEQYF. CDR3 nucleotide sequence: TGTGCCAGCAGTTCCTCGGGTCGTTCCTACGAGCAGTACTTC.

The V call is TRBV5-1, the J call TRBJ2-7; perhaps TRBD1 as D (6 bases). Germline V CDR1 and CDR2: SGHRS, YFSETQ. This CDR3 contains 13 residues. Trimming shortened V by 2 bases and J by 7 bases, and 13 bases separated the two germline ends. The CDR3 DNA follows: TGCGCCAGCAGCTTCACCTACAGGGATGAGCAGTACTTC. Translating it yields CASSFTYRDEQYF.

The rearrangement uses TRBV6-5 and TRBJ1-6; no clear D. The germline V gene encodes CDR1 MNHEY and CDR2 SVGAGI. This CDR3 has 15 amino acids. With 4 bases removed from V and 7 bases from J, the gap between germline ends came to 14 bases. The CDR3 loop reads CASSWSGKGNSPLHF. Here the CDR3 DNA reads TGTGCCAGCAGTTGGTCCGGGAAAGGAAATTCACCCCTCCACTTT.

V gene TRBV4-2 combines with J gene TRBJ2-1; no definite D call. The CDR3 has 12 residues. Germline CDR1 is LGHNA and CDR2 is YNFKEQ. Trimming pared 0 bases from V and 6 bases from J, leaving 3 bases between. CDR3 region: CASSQDVNEQFF. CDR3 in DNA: TGTGCCAGCAGCCAAGATGTCAATGAGCAGTTCTTC.

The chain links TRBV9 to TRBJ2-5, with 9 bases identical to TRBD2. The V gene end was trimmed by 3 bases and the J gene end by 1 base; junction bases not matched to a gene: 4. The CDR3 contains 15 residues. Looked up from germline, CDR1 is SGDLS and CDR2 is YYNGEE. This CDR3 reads CASSAGTSSQETQYF. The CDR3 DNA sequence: TGTGCCAGCAGCGCAGGGACTAGCAGCCAAGAGACCCAGTACTTC.

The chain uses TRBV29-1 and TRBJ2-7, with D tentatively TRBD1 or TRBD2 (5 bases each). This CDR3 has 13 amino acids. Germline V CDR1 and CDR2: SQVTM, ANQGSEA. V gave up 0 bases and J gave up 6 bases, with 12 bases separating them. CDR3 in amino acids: CSVEDLEGFEQYF. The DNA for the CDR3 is TGCAGCGTTGAAGATCTTGAGGGGTTCGAGCAGTACTTC.

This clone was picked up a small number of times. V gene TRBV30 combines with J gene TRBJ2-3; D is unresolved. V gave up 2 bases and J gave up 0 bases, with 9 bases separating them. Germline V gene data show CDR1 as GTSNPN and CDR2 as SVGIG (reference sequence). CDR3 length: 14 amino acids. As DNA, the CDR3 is TGTGCCTGGAGTCTTTTAGGGAGCACAGATACGCAGTATTTT. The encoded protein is CAWSLLGSTDTQYF.

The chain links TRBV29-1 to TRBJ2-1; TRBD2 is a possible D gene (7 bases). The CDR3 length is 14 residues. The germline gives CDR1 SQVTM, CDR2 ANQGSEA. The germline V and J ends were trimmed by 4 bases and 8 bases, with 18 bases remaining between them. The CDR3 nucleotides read TGCAGCGTTGTCCCAAGGGGGGGCGACTATGAGCAGTTCTTC. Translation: CSVVPRGGDYEQFF.

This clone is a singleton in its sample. The CDR3 sequence is CAWSVRGFRTGELFF. CDR3 in DNA: TGTGCCTGGAGTGTACGGGGGTTCCGCACCGGGGAGCTGTTTTTT. The chain combines TRBV30 with TRBJ2-2; a possible D gene is TRBD2 (6 bases). V was pared by 0 bases and J by 4 bases, with 12 bases between. There are 15 residues in the CDR3. Germline V CDR1 and CDR2: GTSNPN, SVGIG (reference sequence).

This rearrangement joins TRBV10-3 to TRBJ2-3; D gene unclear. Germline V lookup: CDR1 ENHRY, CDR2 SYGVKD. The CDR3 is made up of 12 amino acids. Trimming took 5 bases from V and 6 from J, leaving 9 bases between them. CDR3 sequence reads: CAISLSLDTQYF. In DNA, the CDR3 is TGTGCCATCAGTCTAAGCTTGGATACGCAGTATTTT.